Following are 30 T cell receptor beta chains from one sample sequenced in a study of OX40 agonist ivuxolimab in advanced cancers. Preparation of the library involved the immunoSEQ multiplex PCR assay. Sourced from immuneACCESS, this table was stored by TCRdb with only in-frame sequences that have V and J called. A share of the clones is absent; for the studies checked, an unresolved V gene accounts for under half, and the remainder has no known explanation. Across this sample there are 100,000 to 120,000 clones, with more than 70% seen only once. Together, the top ten hold around 0.27% of the sample. Source: CD4+ or CD8+ T cells sorted from blood, taken in a trial of the OX40 agonist ivuxolimab. The receptors here all came from an adult with an advanced solid tumor such as melanoma, head and neck, liver or kidney cancer.

The genes are TRBV2 and TRBJ2-7; D unresolved. There are 15 residues in the CDR3. Trimming removed 4 bases from V and 1 base from J, with 14 bases in between. Germline V gene data show CDR1 as SNHLY and CDR2 as FYNNEI. The DNA for the CDR3 is TGTGCCAGCAGTGCTAACCGGGCTTCATCCTACGAGCAGTACTTC. Protein product: CASSANRASSYEQYF.

The chain couples TRBV6-5 to TRBJ1-1, with D possibly TRBD1 on 5 matching bases. The ends were cut back, 0 bases at V and 2 bases at J, with 10 bases in the middle. This CDR3 spans 15 amino acids. In germline, CDR1 is MNHEY, CDR2 SVGAGI. CDR3 in amino acids: CASSYSPGSNTEAFF. The CDR3 nucleotides read TGTGCCAGCAGTTACTCGCCAGGGAGTAACACTGAAGCTTTCTTT.

The chain is built from TRBV19 and TRBJ1-2; D gene uncertain. Trimming pared 9 bases from V and 6 bases from J, leaving 17 bases between. CDR1 is LNHDA and CDR2 is SQIVND in the germline V gene (reference sequence). The CDR3 has 13 amino acids. CDR3 coding DNA: TGTGCCAGCTCCCGGGGTCCGAGGGATGGCTACACCTTC. It is translated as CASSRGPRDGYTF.

The rearrangement uses TRBV5-4 and TRBJ2-1; 7 bases map to TRBD1. CDR3 length: 15 residues. Germline loops: CDR1 SGHNT, CDR2 YYREEE (reference sequence). Losses at the gene ends were 0 bases for V and 7 bases for J; bases not matched to a gene: 7. CDR3 DNA: TGTGCCAGCAGCTTGGGACAGGGTCTGTTGAATGAGCAGTTCTTC. Translation: CASSLGQGLLNEQFF.

The rearrangement joins TRBV5-4 to TRBJ1-2; D is possibly TRBD1 (5 bases). Trimming left V 0 bases short and J 3 bases short, with 9 bases between. CDR1 SGHNT and CDR2 YYREEE come from the germline V gene (reference sequence). The CDR3 runs 14 residues. CDR3 region: CASSLAGKDYGYTF. The CDR3 bases are TGTGCCAGCAGCTTGGCAGGGAAGGACTATGGCTACACCTTC.

The chain carries TRBV18 and TRBJ1-6, with TRBD1 as a possible D gene (5 bases). Germline lookup yields CDR1 KGHSH and CDR2 LQKENI. V dropped 2 bases and J dropped 7 bases, with 15 bases sitting between them. This CDR3 is 16 amino acids long. CDR3 amino acids: CASSPIPGAMNSPLHF. The CDR3 DNA sequence: TGTGCCAGCTCACCAATACCCGGGGCAATGAATTCACCCCTCCACTTT.

This sequence joins TRBV9 and TRBJ1-3; D might be TRBD1 (5 bases). In germline, CDR1 is SGDLS, CDR2 YYNGEE. The CDR3 is made up of 16 amino acids. V lost 0 bases and J 4 bases, leaving 14 bases between the germline ends. The chain's CDR3 is CASSVASGTQGNTIYF. CDR3 DNA sequence: TGTGCCAGCAGCGTAGCTTCCGGGACCCAAGGAAACACCATATATTTT.

CDR3 amino acids: CASSYSGQGNEQYF. CDR3 nucleotide sequence: TGTGCCAGCAGTTACTCGGGCCAGGGTAACGAGCAGTACTTC. The V call is TRBV6-5, the J call TRBJ2-7, with a weak D call TRBD1 (5 bases). Germline V gene lookup returns CDR1 MNHEY and CDR2 SVGAGI. This CDR3 contains 14 residues. V was shortened by 0 bases and J by 5 bases, with 11 bases between the two germline ends.

As DNA, the CDR3 is TGTGCCATCAGTGACAGGGCGGATGAGCAGTTCTTC. Residues: CAISDRADEQFF. The genes are TRBV10-3 and TRBJ2-1; possibly TRBD1 for D (5 bases). This CDR3 is 12 amino acids long. V lost 3 bases and J 8 bases, leaving 8 bases between the germline ends. Germline assignment: CDR1 ENHRY and CDR2 SYGVKD.

This chain connects TRBV28 to TRBJ1-1, with a weak D call TRBD1 (5 bases). Germline values: CDR1 MDHEN, CDR2 SYDVKM. The length of the CDR3 is 11 residues. Trimming left V 6 bases short and J 7 bases short, with 9 bases between. CDR3 sequence reads: CASSPQGEAFF. The CDR3 DNA follows: TGTGCCAGCAGCCCCCAGGGTGAAGCTTTCTTT.

J is TRBJ1-3 and V is TRBV28; D is ambiguous. The V gene's germline CDR1 is MDHEN and CDR2 SYDVKM. Between the trimmed V and J ends, which lost 2 bases and 7 bases, there was a span of 9 bases. The CDR3 length is 13 residues. CDR3 nucleotides: TGTGCCAGCAGTTTAGAAGCGGGTAACACCATATATTTT. This sequence encodes CASSLEAGNTIYF.

The gene calls are TRBV4-3 and TRBJ2-5; possibly TRBD2 for D (5 bases). V was clipped by 0 bases and J by 4 bases, with 9 bases between them. CDR1 is LGHNA and CDR2 is YSLEER in the germline V gene. The CDR3 is 14 residues long. DNA of the CDR3: TGCGCCAGCAGCCAAGATCGGGATACAGAGACCCAGTACTTC. It codes for CASSQDRDTETQYF.

This clone was seen a single time. This chain links TRBV5-4 with TRBJ2-1, with D maybe TRBD1 (5 bases). Looked up from germline, CDR1 is SGHNT and CDR2 is YYREEE (reference sequence). V dropped 0 bases and J dropped 9 bases, with 10 bases sitting between them. The CDR3 runs 13 residues. The CDR3 is CASSLDTQGEQFF. The CDR3 bases are TGTGCCAGCAGCTTGGACACTCAGGGTGAGCAGTTCTTC.

The CDR3 DNA reads TGTGCCAGCAGCGTTAGTCCAGGGCCGAGCTCCTATAATTCACCCCTCCACTTT. It specifies CASSVSPGPSSYNSPLHF. The rearrangement joins TRBV9 to TRBJ1-6; weak D call: TRBD1 (5 bases). V was cut by 2 bases and J by 0 bases, with 15 bases left in between. Germline assignment: CDR1 SGDLS and CDR2 YYNGEE. The CDR3 length is 18 residues.

This clone was counted once. V usage is TRBV19 and J usage is TRBJ1-5; TRBD1 matches 9 bases. Germline values: CDR1 LNHDA, CDR2 SQIVND (reference sequence). This CDR3 has 15 amino acids. Trimming took 8 bases from V and 2 from J; bases not matched to a gene: 7. CDR3 loop: CASRDRASGNQPQHF. The CDR3 DNA sequence: TGTGCCAGTCGGGACAGGGCAAGTGGCAATCAGCCCCAGCATTTT.

The CDR3 DNA reads TGTGCCAGTAGTATCTCCGGGACAGGGGCAAACACCATATATTTT. It encodes CASSISGTGANTIYF. The chain carries TRBV19 and TRBJ1-3; 10 bases agree with TRBD1. This CDR3 spans 15 amino acids. The V and J ends lost 3 bases and 6 bases, in that order; junction bases with no gene match: 5. Germline V lookup: CDR1 LNHDA, CDR2 SQIVND (reference sequence).

The chain uses TRBV5-4 and TRBJ2-7, with D perhaps TRBD1 (6 bases). Trimming removed 4 bases at V and 2 bases at J, with 16 bases between. Germline assignment: CDR1 SGHNT and CDR2 YYREEE (reference sequence). The CDR3 is made up of 15 amino acids. The CDR3 coding sequence is TGTGCCAGCAGCAGAATGGTGGACAGAGCCTACGAGCAGTACTTC. It codes for CASSRMVDRAYEQYF.

This chain uses TRBV6-5 with TRBJ2-3; the D gene could be TRBD1 or TRBD2 (5 bases each). The V gene lost 6 bases and the J gene lost 6 bases, with 19 bases spanning the gap. The CDR3 sequence is 15 residues long. Germline values: CDR1 MNHEY, CDR2 SVGAGI. CDR3 loop: CASRLRGLGADTQYF. CDR3 DNA sequence: TGTGCCAGCAGGCTACGGGGCCTTGGAGCGGATACGCAGTATTTT.

The chain joins TRBV18 to TRBJ1-2, with D unresolved. CDR1 is KGHSH and CDR2 is LQKENI in the germline V gene. CDR3 length equals 14 residues. The V end lost 1 base, the J end lost 5 bases, and 11 bases lay between the germline ends. The CDR3 DNA is TGTGCCAGCTCACCACAGCGATCGGGGTATGGCTACACCTTC. Residues: CASSPQRSGYGYTF.

The J gene is TRBJ1-1, the V gene TRBV6-5; D unclear. The ends were cut back, 4 bases at V and 4 bases at J, with 13 bases in the middle. The CDR3 has 14 residues. Germline lookup yields CDR1 MNHEY and CDR2 SVGAGI. CDR3 in amino acids: CASSFSREGTEAFF. CDR3 coding DNA: TGTGCCAGCAGTTTTTCGCGGGAGGGCACTGAAGCTTTCTTT.

V gene TRBV6-1 combines with J gene TRBJ2-7; D not resolved. Germline lookup yields CDR1 MNHNS and CDR2 SASEGT. Trimming cost V 6 bases and J 3 bases, with 18 bases left between them. This CDR3 region has 15 residues. The CDR3: CASSDPDSDLYEQYF. The CDR3 DNA sequence: TGTGCCAGCAGCGACCCCGATTCGGACCTCTACGAGCAGTACTTC.

The chain joins TRBV11-2 to TRBJ1-4, with D perhaps matching TRBD1 (6 bases). Germline V gene lookup returns CDR1 SGHAT and CDR2 FQNNGV. The ends were cut back, 3 bases at V and 8 bases at J, with 22 bases in the middle. CDR3 length equals 17 residues. CDR3 region: CASSLRGLNWVGEKLFF. CDR3 DNA: TGTGCCAGCAGCTTGCGGGGGCTTAACTGGGTAGGCGAAAAACTGTTTTTT.

V gene TRBV7-3 combines with J gene TRBJ2-7; D might be TRBD2 (5 bases). Trimming took 0 bases from V and 6 from J, leaving 9 bases between them. From germline, CDR1 is SGHTA and CDR2 FQGTGA. This CDR3 region has 13 residues. CDR3 residues: CASSLTSGLEQYF. For the CDR3, the DNA is TGTGCCAGCAGCTTAACGTCAGGACTCGAGCAGTACTTC.

The chain has TRBV7-9 and TRBJ1-1, with D hard to call. Germline-derived CDR1 and CDR2 are SEHNR and FQNEAQ (reference sequence). The V end lost 5 bases, the J end lost 1 base, and 8 bases lay between the germline ends. The CDR3 extends over 13 amino acids. The chain's CDR3 is CASSPLPNTEAFF. The CDR3 DNA reads as TGTGCCAGCAGCCCCTTACCGAACACTGAAGCTTTCTTT. Combining the CDR3 with reference TRBV7-9 and TRBJ1-1 gives the whole variable domain DTGVSQNPRHKITKRGQNVTFRCDPISEHNRLYWYRQTLGQGPEFLTYFQNEAQLEKSRLLSDRFSAERPKGSFSTLEIQRTEQGDSAMYLCASSPLPNTEAFFGQGTRLTVV.

This clone was observed a few times. The J gene is TRBJ2-2, the V gene TRBV18, with unresolved D. Per germline, CDR1 KGHSH and CDR2 LQKENI. This CDR3 has 11 residues. Deletions cut 5 bases from V and 6 bases from J, with 4 bases between. Here the CDR3 DNA reads TGTGCCAGCTCATCCCCCGGGGAGCTGTTTTTT. This codes for CASSSPGELFF.

The chain employs TRBV18 and TRBJ1-2; TRBD1 matches 10 bases. CDR1 and CDR2 from the germline V gene are KGHSH and LQKENI. The junction had 4 bases not matched to a gene; V was cut back by 2 bases and J by 10 bases. CDR3 length: 13 amino acids. CDR3 protein: CASSPRDRGIYTF. The CDR3 DNA reads TGTGCCAGCTCACCAAGGGACAGGGGAATCTACACCTTC.

The CDR3 here is CASSIKGQGETQYF. The CDR3 nucleotides read TGTGCCAGTAGTATTAAAGGGCAGGGAGAGACCCAGTACTTC. The V gene is TRBV19, the J gene TRBJ2-5; possible D gene TRBD1, 5 bases. The CDR3 loop spans 14 amino acids. The germline V gene encodes CDR1 LNHDA and CDR2 SQIVND (reference sequence). V was trimmed by 3 bases and J by 4 bases, leaving 12 bases between them.

The chain recombines TRBV30 with TRBJ2-1; weak D call: TRBD2 (5 bases). Trimming shortened V by 0 bases and J by 0 bases, and 9 bases separated the two germline ends. Germline V gives CDR1 GTSNPN, CDR2 SVGIG (reference sequence). The length of the CDR3 is 15 residues. CDR3 DNA sequence: TGTGCCTGGAGTGTACAAGGGAGCTCCTACAATGAGCAGTTCTTC. Translation: CAWSVQGSSYNEQFF.

This clone was seen only once. This CDR3 reads CASSFGGGGIDTQYF. The CDR3 DNA reads TGTGCCAGCAGCTTCGGAGGGGGGGGCATAGATACGCAGTATTTT. This chain uses TRBV9 with TRBJ2-3, with a possible D match to TRBD2 (7 bases). Germline V gene lookup returns CDR1 SGDLS and CDR2 YYNGEE. The length of the CDR3 is 15 residues. Trimming removed 4 bases at V and 5 bases at J, with 17 bases between.

The rearrangement joins TRBV4-2 to TRBJ2-2; 9 nucleotides match TRBD2. The CDR3 is 16 residues long. Losses at the gene ends were 1 base for V and 1 base for J; bases not matched to a gene: 1. Germline V gives CDR1 LGHNA, CDR2 YNFKEQ. CDR3 region: CASSQGGGENTGELFF. The CDR3 DNA follows: TGTGCCAGCAGCCAAGGCGGGGGGGAGAACACCGGGGAGCTGTTTTTT.